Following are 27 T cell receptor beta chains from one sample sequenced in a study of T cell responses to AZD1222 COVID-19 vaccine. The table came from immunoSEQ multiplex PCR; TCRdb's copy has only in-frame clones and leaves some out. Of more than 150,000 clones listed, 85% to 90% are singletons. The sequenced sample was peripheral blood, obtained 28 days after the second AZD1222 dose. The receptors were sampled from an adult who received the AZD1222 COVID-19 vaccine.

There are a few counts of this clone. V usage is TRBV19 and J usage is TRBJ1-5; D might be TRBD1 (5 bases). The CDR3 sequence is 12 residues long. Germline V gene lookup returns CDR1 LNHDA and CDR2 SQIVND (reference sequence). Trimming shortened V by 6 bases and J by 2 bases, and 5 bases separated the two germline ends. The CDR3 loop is CASRQGNQPQHF. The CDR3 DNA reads TGTGCCAGTAGACAGGGCAATCAGCCCCAGCATTTT.

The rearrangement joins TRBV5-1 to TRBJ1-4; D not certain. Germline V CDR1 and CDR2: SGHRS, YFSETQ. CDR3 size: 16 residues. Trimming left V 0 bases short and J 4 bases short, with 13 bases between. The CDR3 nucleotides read TGCGCCAGCAGCTTGGCCGGTCCCGGGAATAATGAAAAACTGTTTTTT. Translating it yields CASSLAGPGNNEKLFF.

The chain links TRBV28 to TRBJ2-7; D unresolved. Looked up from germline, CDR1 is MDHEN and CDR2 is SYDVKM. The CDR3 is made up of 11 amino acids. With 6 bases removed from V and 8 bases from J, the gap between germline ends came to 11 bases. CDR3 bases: TGTGCCAGCAGCCAACGGACCCAGCAGTACTTC. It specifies CASSQRTQQYF.

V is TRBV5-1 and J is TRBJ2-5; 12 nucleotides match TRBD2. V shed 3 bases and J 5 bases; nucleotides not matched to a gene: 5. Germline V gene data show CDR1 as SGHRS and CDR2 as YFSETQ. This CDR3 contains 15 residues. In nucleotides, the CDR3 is TGCGCCAGCAGCTCCGGGACTAGCGGGTATGAGACCCAGTACTTC. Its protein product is CASSSGTSGYETQYF.

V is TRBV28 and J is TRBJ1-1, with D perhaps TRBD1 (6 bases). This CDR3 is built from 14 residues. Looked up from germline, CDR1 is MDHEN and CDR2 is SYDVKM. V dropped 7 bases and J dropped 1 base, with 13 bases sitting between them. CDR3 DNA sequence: TGTGCCAGCACAGCACAGGGAAGGAACACTGAAGCTTTCTTT. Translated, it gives CASTAQGRNTEAFF.

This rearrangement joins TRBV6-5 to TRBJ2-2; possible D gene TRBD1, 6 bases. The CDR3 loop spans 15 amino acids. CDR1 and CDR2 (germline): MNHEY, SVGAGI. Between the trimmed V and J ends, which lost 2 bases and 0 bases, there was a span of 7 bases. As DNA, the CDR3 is TGTGCCAGCAGTTACGGGACACCGAACACCGGGGAGCTGTTTTTT. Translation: CASSYGTPNTGELFF.

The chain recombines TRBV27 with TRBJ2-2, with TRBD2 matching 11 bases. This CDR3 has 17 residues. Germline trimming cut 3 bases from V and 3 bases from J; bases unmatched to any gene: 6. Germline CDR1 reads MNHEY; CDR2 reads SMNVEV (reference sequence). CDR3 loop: CASSFSSGRAYTGELFF. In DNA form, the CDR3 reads TGTGCCAGCAGTTTTAGTAGCGGGAGGGCCTACACCGGGGAGCTGTTTTTT.

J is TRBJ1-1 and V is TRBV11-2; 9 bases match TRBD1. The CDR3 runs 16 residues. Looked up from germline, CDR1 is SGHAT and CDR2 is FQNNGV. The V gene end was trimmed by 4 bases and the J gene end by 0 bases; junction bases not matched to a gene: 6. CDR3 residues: CASSSGTGLMNTEAFF. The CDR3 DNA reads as TGTGCCAGCAGCTCCGGGACAGGGCTAATGAACACTGAAGCTTTCTTT.

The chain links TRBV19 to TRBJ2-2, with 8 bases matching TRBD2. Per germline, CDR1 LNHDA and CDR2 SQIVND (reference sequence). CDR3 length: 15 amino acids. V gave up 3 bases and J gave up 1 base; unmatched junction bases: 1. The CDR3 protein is CASSILAGNTGELFF. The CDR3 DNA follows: TGTGCCAGTAGTATCCTAGCGGGGAACACCGGGGAGCTGTTTTTT.

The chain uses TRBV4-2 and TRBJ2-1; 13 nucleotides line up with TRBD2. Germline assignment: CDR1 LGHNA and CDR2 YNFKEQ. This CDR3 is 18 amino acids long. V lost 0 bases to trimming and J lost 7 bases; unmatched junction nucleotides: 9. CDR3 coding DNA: TGTGCCAGCAGCCAAGATCAGAGACTAGCGGGAGGTAAAAATGAGCAGTTCTTC. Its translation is CASSQDQRLAGGKNEQFF.

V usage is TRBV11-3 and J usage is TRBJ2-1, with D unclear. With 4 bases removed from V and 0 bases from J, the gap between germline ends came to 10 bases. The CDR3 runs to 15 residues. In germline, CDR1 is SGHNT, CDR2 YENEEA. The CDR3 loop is CASSSTTNSYNEQFF. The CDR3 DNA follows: TGTGCCAGCAGCTCAACTACTAACTCCTACAATGAGCAGTTCTTC.

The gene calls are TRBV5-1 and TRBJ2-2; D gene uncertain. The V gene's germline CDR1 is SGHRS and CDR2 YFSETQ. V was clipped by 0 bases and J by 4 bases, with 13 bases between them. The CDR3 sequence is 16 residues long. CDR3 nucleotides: TGCGCCAGCAGCTTGGCGCGCGGTCAAAGCACCGGGGAGCTGTTTTTT. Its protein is CASSLARGQSTGELFF.

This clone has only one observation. CDR3 amino acids: CADRDRASHEQYF. In nucleotides, the CDR3 is TGTGCGGACCGGGACAGGGCATCCCACGAGCAGTACTTC. J is TRBJ2-7 and V is TRBV19; 9 bases agree with TRBD1. CDR1 is LNHDA and CDR2 is SQIVND in the germline V gene (reference sequence). The CDR3 covers 13 residues.

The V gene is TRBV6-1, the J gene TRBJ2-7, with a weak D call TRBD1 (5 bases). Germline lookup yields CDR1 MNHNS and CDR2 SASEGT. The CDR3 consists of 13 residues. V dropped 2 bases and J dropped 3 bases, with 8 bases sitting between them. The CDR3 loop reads CASSENRYYEQYF. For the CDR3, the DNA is TGTGCCAGCAGTGAAAACAGGTACTACGAGCAGTACTTC.

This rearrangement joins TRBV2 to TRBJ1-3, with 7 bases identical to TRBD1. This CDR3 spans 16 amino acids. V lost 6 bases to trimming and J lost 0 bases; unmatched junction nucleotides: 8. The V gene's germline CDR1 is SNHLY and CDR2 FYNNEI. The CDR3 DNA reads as TGTGCCAGCAGAGTAAGACAGGGAAGCTCTGGAAACACCATATATTTT. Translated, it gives CASRVRQGSSGNTIYF.

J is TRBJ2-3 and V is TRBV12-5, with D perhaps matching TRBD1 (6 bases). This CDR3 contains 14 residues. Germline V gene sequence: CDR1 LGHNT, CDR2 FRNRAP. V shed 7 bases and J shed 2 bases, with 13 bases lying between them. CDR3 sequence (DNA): TGTGCTAGTGCCCAAGACAGGTCCACAGATACGCAGTATTTT. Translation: CASAQDRSTDTQYF. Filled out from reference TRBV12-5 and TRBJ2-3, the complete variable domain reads DARVTQTPRHKVTEMGQEVTMRCQPILGHNTVFWYRQTMMQGLELLAYFRNRAPLDDSGMPKDRFSAEMPDATLATLKIQPSEPRDSAVYFCASAQDRSTDTQYFGPGTRLTVL.

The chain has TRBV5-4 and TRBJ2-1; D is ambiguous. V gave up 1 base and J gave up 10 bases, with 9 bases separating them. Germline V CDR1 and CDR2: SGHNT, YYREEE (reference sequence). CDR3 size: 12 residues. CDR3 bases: TGTGCCAGCAGCTTGACAGTCCAGGAGCAGTTCTTC. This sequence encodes CASSLTVQEQFF.

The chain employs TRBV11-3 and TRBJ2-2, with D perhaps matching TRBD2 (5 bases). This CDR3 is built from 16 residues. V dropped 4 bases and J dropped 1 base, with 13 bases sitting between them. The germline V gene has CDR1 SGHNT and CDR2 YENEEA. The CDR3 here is CASSSAVGRNTGELFF. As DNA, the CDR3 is TGTGCCAGCAGCTCAGCGGTGGGGAGGAACACCGGGGAGCTGTTTTTT.

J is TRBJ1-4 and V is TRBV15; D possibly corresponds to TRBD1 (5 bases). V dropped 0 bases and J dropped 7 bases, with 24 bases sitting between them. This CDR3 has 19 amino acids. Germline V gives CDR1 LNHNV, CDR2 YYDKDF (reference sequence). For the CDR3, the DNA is TGTGCCACCAGCAGAGATACCGCCGGAGGGGCCGACCCCATTGAAAAACTGTTTTTT. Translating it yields CATSRDTAGGADPIEKLFF. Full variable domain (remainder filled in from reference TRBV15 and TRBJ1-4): DAMVIQNPRYQVTQFGKPVTLSCSQTLNHNVMYWYQQKSSQAPKLLFHYYDKDFNNEADTPDNFQSRRPNTSFCFLDIRSPGLGDTAMYLCATSRDTAGGADPIEKLFFGSGTQLSVL.

The DNA for the CDR3 is TGTGCCAGCAGCTTGACACCCCCAGGGGGCATCGGGGAGCTGTTTTTT. Translated: CASSLTPPGGIGELFF. The chain employs TRBV5-4 and TRBJ2-2, with 8 bases that match TRBD1. This CDR3 region has 16 residues. V shed 1 base and J 7 bases; nucleotides not matched to a gene: 9. CDR1 is SGHNT, CDR2 YYREEE, per germline (reference sequence). Drawing the rest from reference TRBV5-4 and TRBJ2-2, the complete variable domain is ETGVTQSPTHLIKTRGQQVTLRCSSQSGHNTVSWYQQALGQGPQFIFQYYREEENGRGNFPPRFSGLQFPNYSSELNVNALELDDSALYLCASSLTPPGGIGELFFGEGSRLTVL.

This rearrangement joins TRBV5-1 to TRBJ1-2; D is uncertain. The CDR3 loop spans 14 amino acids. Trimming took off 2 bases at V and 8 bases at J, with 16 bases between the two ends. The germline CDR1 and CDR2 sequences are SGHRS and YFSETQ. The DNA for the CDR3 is TGCGCCAGCAGCTTCTCCGGGCCGGAGGCCGGCTACACCTTC. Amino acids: CASSFSGPEAGYTF. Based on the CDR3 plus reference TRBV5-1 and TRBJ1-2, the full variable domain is KAGVTQTPRYLIKTRGQQVTLSCSPISGHRSVSWYQQTPGQGLQFLFEYFSETQRNKGNFPGRFSGRQFSNSRSEMNVSTLELGDSALYLCASSFSGPEAGYTFGSGTRLTVV.

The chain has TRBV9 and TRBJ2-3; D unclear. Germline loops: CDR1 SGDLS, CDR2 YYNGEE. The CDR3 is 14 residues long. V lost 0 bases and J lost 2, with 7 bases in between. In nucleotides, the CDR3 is TGTGCCAGCAGCGTAGTTGCGGTCACAGATACGCAGTATTTT. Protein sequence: CASSVVAVTDTQYF.

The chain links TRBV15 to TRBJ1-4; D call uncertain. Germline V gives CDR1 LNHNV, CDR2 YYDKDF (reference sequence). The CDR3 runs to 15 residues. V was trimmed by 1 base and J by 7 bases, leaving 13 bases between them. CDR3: CATSRVGDVGEKLFF. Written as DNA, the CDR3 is TGTGCCACCAGCAGAGTCGGGGATGTAGGTGAAAAACTGTTTTTT.

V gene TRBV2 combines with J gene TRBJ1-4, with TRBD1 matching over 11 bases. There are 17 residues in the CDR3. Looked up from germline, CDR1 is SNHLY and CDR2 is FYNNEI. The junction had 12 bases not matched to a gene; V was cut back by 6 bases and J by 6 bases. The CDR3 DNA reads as TGTGCCAGCAGCGTGGGACAGGGGGTACGGGATGATGAAAAACTGTTTTTT. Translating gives CASSVGQGVRDDEKLFF.

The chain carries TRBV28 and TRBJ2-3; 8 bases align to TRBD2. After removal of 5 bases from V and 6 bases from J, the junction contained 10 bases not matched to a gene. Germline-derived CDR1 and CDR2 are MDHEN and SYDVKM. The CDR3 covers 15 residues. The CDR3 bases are TGTGCCAGCAGTGGGGCGGGAGCGGGAGCGGATACGCAGTATTTT. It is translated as CASSGAGAGADTQYF.

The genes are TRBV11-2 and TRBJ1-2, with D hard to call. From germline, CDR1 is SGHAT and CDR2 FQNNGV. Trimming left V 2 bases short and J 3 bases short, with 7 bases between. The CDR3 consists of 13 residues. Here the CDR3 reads CASSLTLDYGYTF. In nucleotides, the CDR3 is TGTGCCAGCAGCTTAACTCTGGACTATGGCTACACCTTC.

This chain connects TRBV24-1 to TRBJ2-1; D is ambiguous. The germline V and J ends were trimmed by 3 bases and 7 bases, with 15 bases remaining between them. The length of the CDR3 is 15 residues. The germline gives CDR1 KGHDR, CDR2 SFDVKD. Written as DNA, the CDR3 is TGTGCCACCAGTGATCTGTTGGGCACGAGGAATGAGCAGTTCTTC. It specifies CATSDLLGTRNEQFF.